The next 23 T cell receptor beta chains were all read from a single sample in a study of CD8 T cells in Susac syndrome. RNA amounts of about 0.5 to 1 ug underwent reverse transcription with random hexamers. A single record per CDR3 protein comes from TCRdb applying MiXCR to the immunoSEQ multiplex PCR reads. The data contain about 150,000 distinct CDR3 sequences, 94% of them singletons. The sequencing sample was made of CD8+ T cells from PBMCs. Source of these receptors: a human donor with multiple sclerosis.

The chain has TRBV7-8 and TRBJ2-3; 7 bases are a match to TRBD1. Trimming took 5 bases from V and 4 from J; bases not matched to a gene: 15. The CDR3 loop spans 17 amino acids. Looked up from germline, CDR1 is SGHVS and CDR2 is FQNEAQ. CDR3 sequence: CASSHDRVPHGADTQYF. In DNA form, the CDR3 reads TGTGCCAGCAGCCACGACAGGGTGCCGCATGGGGCAGATACGCAGTATTTT.

CDR3 in DNA: TGTGCCAGCAGCAAAGGTCCCCAAACAGGGTATTCTATCTCTGGGGCCAACGTCCTGACTTTC. It specifies CASSKGPQTGYSISGANVLTF. This chain links TRBV21-1 with TRBJ2-6; the DNA was not compared with TRBD1, the D call given in the table. TRBV21-1 is labeled a pseudogene. The CDR3 length is 21 residues.

CDR3 nucleotides: TGCAGTGCTAGTCAGGGGGCGCGGGGGAGGGACACTGAAGCTTTCTTT. The encoded protein is CSASQGARGRDTEAFF. The rearrangement joins TRBV20-1 to TRBJ1-1; 8 bases line up with TRBD1. After removal of 3 bases from V and 3 bases from J, the junction contained 12 bases not matched to a gene. This CDR3 is 16 amino acids long. CDR1 and CDR2 from the germline V gene are DFQATT and SNEGSKA (reference sequence).

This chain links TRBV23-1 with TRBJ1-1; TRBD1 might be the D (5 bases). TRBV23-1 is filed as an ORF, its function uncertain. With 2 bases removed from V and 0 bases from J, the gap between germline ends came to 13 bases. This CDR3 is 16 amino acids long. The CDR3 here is CASSQPTDRMNTEAFF. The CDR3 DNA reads TGCGCCAGCAGTCAACCTACCGACAGAATGAACACTGAAGCTTTCTTT.

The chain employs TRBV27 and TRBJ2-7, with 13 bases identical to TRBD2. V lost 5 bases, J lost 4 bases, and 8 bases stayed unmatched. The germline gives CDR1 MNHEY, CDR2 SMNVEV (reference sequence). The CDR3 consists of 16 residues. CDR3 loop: CASSPNQGLAGYEQYF. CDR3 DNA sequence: TGTGCCAGCAGTCCAAACCAGGGACTAGCGGGGTACGAGCAGTACTTC.

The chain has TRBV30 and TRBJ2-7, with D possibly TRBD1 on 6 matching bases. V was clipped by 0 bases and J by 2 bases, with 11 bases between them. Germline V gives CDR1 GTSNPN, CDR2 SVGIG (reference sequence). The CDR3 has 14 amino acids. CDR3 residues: CAWSVVDSPYEQYF. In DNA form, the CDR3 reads TGTGCCTGGAGTGTGGTGGACAGTCCCTACGAGCAGTACTTC.

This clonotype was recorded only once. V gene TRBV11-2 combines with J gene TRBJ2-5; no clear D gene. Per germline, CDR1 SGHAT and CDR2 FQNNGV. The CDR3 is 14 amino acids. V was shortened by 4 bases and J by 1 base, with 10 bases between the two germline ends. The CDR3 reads CASSSRKPQETQYF. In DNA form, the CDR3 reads TGTGCCAGCAGCTCCCGAAAGCCCCAAGAGACCCAGTACTTC.

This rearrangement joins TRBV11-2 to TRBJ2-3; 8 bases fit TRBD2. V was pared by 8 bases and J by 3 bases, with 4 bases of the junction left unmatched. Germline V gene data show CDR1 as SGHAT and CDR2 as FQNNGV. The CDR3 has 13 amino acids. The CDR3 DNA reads TGTGCCAGCGCGGGGGGCAGGACAGATACGCAGTATTTT. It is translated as CASAGGRTDTQYF. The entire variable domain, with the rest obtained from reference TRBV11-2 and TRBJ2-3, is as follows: EAGVAQSPRYKIIEKRQSVAFWCNPISGHATLYWYQQILGQGPKLLIQFQNNGVVDDSQLPKDRFSAERLKGVDSTLKIQPAKLEDSAVYLCASAGGRTDTQYFGPGTRLTVL.

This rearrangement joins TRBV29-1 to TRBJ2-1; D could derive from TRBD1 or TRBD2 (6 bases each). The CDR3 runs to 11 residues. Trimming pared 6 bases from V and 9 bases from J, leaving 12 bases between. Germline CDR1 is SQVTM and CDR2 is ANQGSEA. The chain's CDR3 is CSVIQGGEQFF. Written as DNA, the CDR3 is TGCAGCGTGATACAGGGAGGTGAGCAGTTCTTC.

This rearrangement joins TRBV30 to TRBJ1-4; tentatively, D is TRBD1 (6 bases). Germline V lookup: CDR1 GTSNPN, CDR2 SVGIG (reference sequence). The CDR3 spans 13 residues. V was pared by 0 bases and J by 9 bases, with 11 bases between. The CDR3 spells CAWSVGRGKKLFF. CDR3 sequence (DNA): TGTGCCTGGAGTGTTGGCAGGGGTAAAAAACTGTTTTTT.

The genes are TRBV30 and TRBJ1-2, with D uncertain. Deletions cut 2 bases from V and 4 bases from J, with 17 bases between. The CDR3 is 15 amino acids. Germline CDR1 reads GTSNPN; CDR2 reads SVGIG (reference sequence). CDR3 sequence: CAWSSDDKRFYGYTF. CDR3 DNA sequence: TGTGCCTGGAGTTCAGATGACAAACGCTTCTATGGCTACACCTTC.

The CDR3 reads CASSPFSGGIYNEQFF. CDR3 nucleotides: TGTGCCAGCAGCCCCTTTAGCGGGGGCATCTACAATGAGCAGTTCTTC. The rearrangement joins TRBV9 to TRBJ2-1, with 9 bases matching TRBD2. Germline V gives CDR1 SGDLS, CDR2 YYNGEE. Losses at the gene ends were 4 bases for V and 3 bases for J; bases not matched to a gene: 8. There are 16 residues in the CDR3.

CDR3: CASSLGQETYEQYF. CDR3 in DNA: TGTGCCAGCAGCTTGGGACAGGAAACCTACGAGCAGTACTTC. This rearrangement joins TRBV13 to TRBJ2-7, with 8 positions matching TRBD1. V shed 3 bases and J 2 bases; nucleotides not matched to a gene: 3. The CDR3 spans 14 residues. CDR1 is PRHDT and CDR2 is FYEKMQ in the germline V gene (reference sequence).

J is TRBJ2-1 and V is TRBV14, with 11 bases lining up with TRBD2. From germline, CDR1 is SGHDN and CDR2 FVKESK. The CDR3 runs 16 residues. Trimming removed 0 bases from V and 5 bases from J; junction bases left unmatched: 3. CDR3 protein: CASSQDAGLADNEQFF. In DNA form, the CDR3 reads TGTGCCAGCAGCCAAGACGCGGGACTAGCGGACAATGAGCAGTTCTTC.

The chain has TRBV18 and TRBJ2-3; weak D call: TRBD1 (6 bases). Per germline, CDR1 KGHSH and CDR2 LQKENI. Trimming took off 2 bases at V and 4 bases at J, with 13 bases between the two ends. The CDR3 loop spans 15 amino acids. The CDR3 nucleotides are TGTGCCAGCTCACCAACCAGGGGATTATCAGATACGCAGTATTTT. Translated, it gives CASSPTRGLSDTQYF. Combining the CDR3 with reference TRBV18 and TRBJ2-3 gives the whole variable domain NAGVMQNPRHLVRRRGQEARLRCSPMKGHSHVYWYRQLPEEGLKFMVYLQKENIIDESGMPKERFSAEFPKEGPSILRIQQVVRGDSAAYFCASSPTRGLSDTQYFGPGTRLTVL.

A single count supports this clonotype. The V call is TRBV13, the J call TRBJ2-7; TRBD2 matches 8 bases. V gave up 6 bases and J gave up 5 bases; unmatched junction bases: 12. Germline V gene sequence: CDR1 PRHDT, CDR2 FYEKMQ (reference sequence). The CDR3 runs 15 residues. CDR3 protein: CASSPTTGGHDEQYF. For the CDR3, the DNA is TGTGCCAGCAGTCCAACCACGGGGGGGCATGACGAGCAGTACTTC. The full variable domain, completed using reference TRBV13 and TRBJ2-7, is AAGVIQSPRHLIKEKRETATLKCYPIPRHDTVYWYQQGPGQDPQFLISFYEKMQSDKGSIPDRFSAQQFSDYHSELNMSSLELGDSALYFCASSPTTGGHDEQYFGPGTRLTVT.

The CDR3 nucleotides read TGTGCCAGCAGTTTATCGTGGGGGCCCTACGAGCAGTACTTC. Its protein is CASSLSWGPYEQYF. The chain is built from TRBV27 and TRBJ2-7; tentatively, D is TRBD1 (6 bases). In germline, CDR1 is MNHEY, CDR2 SMNVEV (reference sequence). The CDR3 extends over 14 amino acids. V was cut by 0 bases and J by 2 bases, with 8 bases left in between.

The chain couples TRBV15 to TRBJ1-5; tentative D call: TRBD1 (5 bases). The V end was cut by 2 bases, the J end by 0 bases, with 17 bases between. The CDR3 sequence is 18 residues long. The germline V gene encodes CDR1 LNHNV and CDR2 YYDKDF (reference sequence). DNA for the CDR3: TGTGCCACCAGCAGAACGGGTGGACACTTTTATAGCAATCAGCCCCAGCATTTT. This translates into CATSRTGGHFYSNQPQHF.

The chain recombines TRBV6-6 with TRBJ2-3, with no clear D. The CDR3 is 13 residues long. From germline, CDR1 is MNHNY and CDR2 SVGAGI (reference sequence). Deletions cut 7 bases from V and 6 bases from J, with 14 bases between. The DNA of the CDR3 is TGTGCCAGCACGTTATATAGGTCGGATACGCAGTATTTT. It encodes CASTLYRSDTQYF.

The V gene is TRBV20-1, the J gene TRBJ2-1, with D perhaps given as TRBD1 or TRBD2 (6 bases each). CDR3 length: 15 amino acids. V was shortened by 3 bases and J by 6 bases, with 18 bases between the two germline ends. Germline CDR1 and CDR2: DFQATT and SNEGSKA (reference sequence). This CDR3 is CSASRDRRVGNEQFF. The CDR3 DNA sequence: TGCAGTGCTAGCCGTGACAGGAGGGTTGGCAATGAGCAGTTCTTC.

The CDR3 DNA sequence: TGTGCCAGCAGTGGCGGGGTCTACGAGCAGTACTTC. Translation: CASSGGVYEQYF. The chain recombines TRBV25-1 with TRBJ2-7, with D perhaps matching TRBD2 (6 bases). The germline V gene encodes CDR1 MGHDK and CDR2 SYGVNS. V was trimmed by 4 bases and J by 3 bases, leaving 7 bases between them. The CDR3 contains 12 residues.

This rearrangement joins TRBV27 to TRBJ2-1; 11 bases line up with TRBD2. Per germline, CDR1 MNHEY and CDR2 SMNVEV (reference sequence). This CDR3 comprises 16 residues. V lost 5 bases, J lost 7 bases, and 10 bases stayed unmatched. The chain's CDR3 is CASSLLVAGGPNEQFF. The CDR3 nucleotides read TGTGCCAGCAGTCTCCTGGTAGCGGGGGGGCCAAATGAGCAGTTCTTC.

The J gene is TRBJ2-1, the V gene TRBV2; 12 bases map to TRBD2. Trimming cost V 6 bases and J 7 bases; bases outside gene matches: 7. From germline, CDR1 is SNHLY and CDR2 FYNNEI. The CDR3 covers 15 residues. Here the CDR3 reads CASRPSGGARNEQFF. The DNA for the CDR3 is TGTGCCAGCAGGCCTAGCGGGGGGGCGAGGAATGAGCAGTTCTTC.